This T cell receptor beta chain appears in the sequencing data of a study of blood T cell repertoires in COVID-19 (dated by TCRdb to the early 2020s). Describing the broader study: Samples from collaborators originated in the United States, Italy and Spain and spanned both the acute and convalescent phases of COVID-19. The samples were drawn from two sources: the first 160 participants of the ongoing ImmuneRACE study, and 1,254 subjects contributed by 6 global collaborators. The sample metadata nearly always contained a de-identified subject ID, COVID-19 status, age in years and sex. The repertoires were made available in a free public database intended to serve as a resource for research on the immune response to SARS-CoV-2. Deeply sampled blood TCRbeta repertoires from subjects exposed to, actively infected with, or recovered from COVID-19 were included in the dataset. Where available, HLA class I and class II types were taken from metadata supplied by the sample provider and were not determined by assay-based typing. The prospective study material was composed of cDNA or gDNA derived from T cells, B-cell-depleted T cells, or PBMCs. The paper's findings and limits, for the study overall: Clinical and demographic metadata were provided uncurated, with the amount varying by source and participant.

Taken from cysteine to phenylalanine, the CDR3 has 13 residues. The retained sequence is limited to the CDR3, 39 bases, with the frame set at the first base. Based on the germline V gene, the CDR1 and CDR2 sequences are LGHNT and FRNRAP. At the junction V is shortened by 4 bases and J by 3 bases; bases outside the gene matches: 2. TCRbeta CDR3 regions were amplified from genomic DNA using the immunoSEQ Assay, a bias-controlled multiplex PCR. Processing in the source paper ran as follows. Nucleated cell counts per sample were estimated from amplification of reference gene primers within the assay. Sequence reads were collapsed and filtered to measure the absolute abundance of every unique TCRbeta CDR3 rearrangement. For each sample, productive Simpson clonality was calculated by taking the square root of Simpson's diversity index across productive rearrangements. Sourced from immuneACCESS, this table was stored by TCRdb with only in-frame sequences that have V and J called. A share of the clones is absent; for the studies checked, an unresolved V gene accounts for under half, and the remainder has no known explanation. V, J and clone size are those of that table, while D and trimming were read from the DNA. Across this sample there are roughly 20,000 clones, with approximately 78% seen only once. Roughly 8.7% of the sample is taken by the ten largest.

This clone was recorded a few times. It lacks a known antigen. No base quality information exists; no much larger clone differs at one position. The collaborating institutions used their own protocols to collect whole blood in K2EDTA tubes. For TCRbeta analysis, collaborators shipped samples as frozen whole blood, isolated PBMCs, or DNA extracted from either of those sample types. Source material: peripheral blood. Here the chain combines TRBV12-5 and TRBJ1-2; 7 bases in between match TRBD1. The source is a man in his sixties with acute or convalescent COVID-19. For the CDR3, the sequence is CASGSGGDYGYTF. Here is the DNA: TGTGCTAGTGGTTCAGGGGGAGACTATGGCTACACCTTC.